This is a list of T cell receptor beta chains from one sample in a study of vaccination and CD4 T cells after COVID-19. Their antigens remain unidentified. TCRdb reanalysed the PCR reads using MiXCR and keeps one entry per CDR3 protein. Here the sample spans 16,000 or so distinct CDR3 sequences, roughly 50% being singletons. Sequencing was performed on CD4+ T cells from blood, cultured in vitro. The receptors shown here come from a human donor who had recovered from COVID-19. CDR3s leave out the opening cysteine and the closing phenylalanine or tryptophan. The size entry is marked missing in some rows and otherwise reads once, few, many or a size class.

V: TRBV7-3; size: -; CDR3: ASHRQRGANTDTQY
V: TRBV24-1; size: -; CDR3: ATSDSSSFYNEQF
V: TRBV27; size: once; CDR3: ASSLSPLAGSGTGELF
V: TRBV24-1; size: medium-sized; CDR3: ATSDKGQLGYT
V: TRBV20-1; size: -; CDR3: SARPTGGIYNEQF
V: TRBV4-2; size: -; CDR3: ASSRINTQGQGGDTQY
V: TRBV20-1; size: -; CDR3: SARVASGDQETQY
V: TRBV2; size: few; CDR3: ASKRDSGSYT
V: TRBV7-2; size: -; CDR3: ASSPDRSQPQH
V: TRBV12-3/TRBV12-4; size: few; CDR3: ASSIRSTEAF